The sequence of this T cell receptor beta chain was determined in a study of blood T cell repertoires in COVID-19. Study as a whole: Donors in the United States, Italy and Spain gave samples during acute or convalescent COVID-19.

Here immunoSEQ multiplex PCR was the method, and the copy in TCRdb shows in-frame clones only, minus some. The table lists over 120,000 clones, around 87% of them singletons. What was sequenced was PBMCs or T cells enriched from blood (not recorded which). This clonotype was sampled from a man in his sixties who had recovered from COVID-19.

DNA of the CDR3: TGTGCCAGCAGCTTGGGGGGGCTAGCGGGAGTGACCGGGGAGCTGTTTTTT. Translated, it gives CASSLGGLAGVTGELFF. The gene calls are TRBV5-4 and TRBJ2-2; 10 nucleotides match TRBD2. CDR1 and CDR2 from the germline V gene are SGHNT and YYREEE (reference sequence). V trimming: 0 bases; J trimming: 5 bases; junction bases outside the gene matches: 7. The CDR3 sequence is 17 residues long.